A single sample gave rise to the 12 T cell receptor beta chains below, sequenced in a study of brain T cells in children with intractable seizures. The protocol was immunoSEQ multiplex PCR, while the TCRdb copy is restricted to in-frame clones and leaves out a portion. The sample has about 340,000 clones; nearly 95% are singletons. Indicated time point: blood from clinic visit 5 months post-surgery; TSC patient then seizure free. The starting material was peripheral blood, obtained 4 to 6 months after surgery. Receptors were obtained from a boy less than two years old with tuberous sclerosis and intractable seizures.

CDR3 loop: CASSQRPAGGQETQYF. The DNA of the CDR3 is TGCGCCAGCAGCCAGAGGCCAGCGGGGGGGCAAGAGACCCAGTACTTC. The V and J genes are TRBV5-1 and TRBJ2-5, with 10 nucleotides matching TRBD2. Germline V gives CDR1 SGHRS, CDR2 YFSETQ. Unmatched junction bases numbered 8, after V lost 4 bases and J lost 2 bases. This CDR3 has 16 amino acids.

The chain couples TRBV6-5 to TRBJ2-3; no definite D call. CDR3 length: 15 amino acids. Deletions cut 6 bases from V and 0 bases from J, with 13 bases between. Germline V gene lookup returns CDR1 MNHEY and CDR2 SVGAGI. Here the CDR3 DNA reads TGTGCCAGCAGCCGCCTGGGTAAAAGCACAGATACGCAGTATTTT. Translation: CASSRLGKSTDTQYF.

V gene TRBV19 combines with J gene TRBJ2-7; perhaps TRBD2 as D (6 bases). Germline assignment: CDR1 LNHDA and CDR2 SQIVND (reference sequence). V dropped 5 bases and J dropped 0 bases, with 8 bases sitting between them. CDR3 length: 13 amino acids. The DNA of the CDR3 is TGTGCCAGTAGTGCGGGGCTCTCCTACGAGCAGTACTTC. Protein: CASSAGLSYEQYF.

This clone was observed a single time. The chain uses TRBV19 and TRBJ1-1; 9 bases are a match to TRBD1. Germline assignment: CDR1 LNHDA and CDR2 SQIVND (reference sequence). CDR3 length equals 20 residues. V lost 3 bases to trimming and J lost 4 bases; unmatched junction nucleotides: 21. The chain's CDR3 is CASSMFLIVLVQGAATEAFF. As DNA, the CDR3 is TGTGCCAGTAGTATGTTCCTGATAGTCTTGGTACAGGGGGCTGCCACTGAAGCTTTCTTT.

J is TRBJ1-2 and V is TRBV5-3, with D perhaps TRBD1 (5 bases). TRBV5-3 is noted as an ORF with a role that remains uncertain. V lost 10 bases and J 4 bases, leaving 20 bases between the germline ends. The CDR3 consists of 14 residues. The CDR3 nucleotides are TGTGCCCCAATGCGGGGCGGGACCTTCTATGGCTACACCTTC. It translates to CAPMRGGTFYGYTF.

The genes are TRBV6-4 and TRBJ2-3; 8 nucleotides agree with TRBD1. Germline V CDR1 and CDR2: MRHNA, SNTAGT. The CDR3 extends over 13 amino acids. The J segment lost 5 bases and the V segment lost 4 bases, leaving 2 bases of the junction unmatched. As DNA, the CDR3 is TGTGCCAGCAGTGCACAGGGGGAAGATACGCAGTATTTT. This sequence encodes CASSAQGEDTQYF.

The gene calls are TRBV6-5 and TRBJ2-7; 8 positions match TRBD2. Germline lookup yields CDR1 MNHEY and CDR2 SVGAGI. V gave up 6 bases and J gave up 2 bases; unmatched junction bases: 3. This CDR3 has 13 amino acids. The CDR3 region is CASRMGLAYEQYF. CDR3 coding DNA: TGTGCCAGCAGGATGGGACTAGCCTACGAGCAGTACTTC.

The chain is built from TRBV12-5 and TRBJ1-1; D is unclear. The V gene's germline CDR1 is LGHNT and CDR2 FRNRAP. V was shortened by 6 bases and J by 4 bases, with 12 bases between the two germline ends. This CDR3 spans 13 amino acids. The CDR3 DNA is TGTGCTAGTGGCGCCGTAGGTCCCACTGAAGCTTTCTTT. It is translated as CASGAVGPTEAFF. Looking up the rest from reference TRBV12-5 and TRBJ1-1 gives the full variable domain: DARVTQTPRHKVTEMGQEVTMRCQPILGHNTVFWYRQTMMQGLELLAYFRNRAPLDDSGMPKDRFSAEMPDATLATLKIQPSEPRDSAVYFCASGAVGPTEAFFGQGTRLTVV.

This rearrangement joins TRBV30 to TRBJ1-1; D ambiguous. Per the germline V gene, CDR1 is GTSNPN and CDR2 is SVGIG (reference sequence). With 3 bases removed from V and 0 bases from J, the gap between germline ends came to 11 bases. The CDR3 length is 14 residues. Written as DNA, the CDR3 is TGTGCCTGGAGCTTGGGAGTGATGAACACTGAAGCTTTCTTT. Amino acids: CAWSLGVMNTEAFF.

The chain has TRBV12-3 or TRBV12-4 and TRBJ1-5; D is perhaps TRBD1 (5 bases). CDR3 length equals 13 residues. Trimming took 5 bases from V and 7 from J, leaving 12 bases between them. The CDR3 reads CASSLQWGQPQHF. CDR3 coding DNA: TGTGCCAGCAGTCTACAGTGGGGGCAGCCCCAGCATTTT.

The chain uses TRBV19 and TRBJ1-3; TRBD1 matches 8 bases. This CDR3 contains 16 residues. Germline CDR1 and CDR2: LNHDA and SQIVND (reference sequence). J lost 2 bases, V lost 7 bases, and 10 bases had no gene match. The chain's CDR3 is CASKPPRTGTGNTIYF. The CDR3 DNA reads as TGTGCCAGTAAACCGCCAAGGACAGGGACTGGAAACACCATATATTTT.

The rearrangement joins TRBV7-9 to TRBJ2-1; 7 bases agree with TRBD1. V shed 3 bases and J 10 bases; nucleotides not matched to a gene: 9. Germline V gives CDR1 SEHNR, CDR2 FQNEAQ (reference sequence). The CDR3 is 14 residues long. CDR3 sequence: CASSLLDRADEQFF. The CDR3 DNA sequence: TGTGCCAGCAGCTTGCTCGACAGGGCCGACGAGCAGTTCTTC.